This is a list of T cell receptor beta chains from one sample in a study of blood T cells in healthy people across ages. TCRdb analysed the 5' RACE reads with MiXCR anew, one entry per CDR3 protein. The sample includes about 1.6 million distinct CDR3 sequences, roughly 30% of them seen just once. The sample taken for sequencing was blood. The receptors originated from a woman aged 25-40 years in good health. Each CDR3 is given with its conserved first and last residue. The D gene is left open where the match is weak. Clone size is not always given. Where it is, it says once, few, many or a class for expanded clones.

J gene | V gene | clone size | D gene | CDR3 protein | CDR3 DNA
TRBJ2-1 | TRBV6-5 | NA | NA | CASSLLLAAAKPYNEQFF | TGTGCCAGCAGTTTGCTTCTTGCGGCGGCGAAACCGTACAATGAGCAGTTCTTC
TRBJ2-3 | TRBV12-3/TRBV12-4 | NA | TRBD2 | CASILGRGGLTDTQYF | TGTGCCAGCATTCTTGGGCGGGGGGGACTCACAGATACGCAGTATTTT
TRBJ2-1 | TRBV20-1 | NA | TRBD2 | CSAIPDAGGHYNEQFF | TGCAGTGCTATCCCGGATGCGGGGGGCCACTACAATGAGCAGTTCTTC
TRBJ2-1 | TRBV20-1 | NA | NA | CSAPGSRGYNEQFF | TGCAGCGCCCCTGGGAGTAGGGGGTACAATGAGCAGTTCTTC
TRBJ2-6 | TRBV7-9 | few | NA | CASSLEAMGSSGANVLTF | TGTGCCAGCAGCTTAGAGGCAATGGGTAGCTCTGGGGCCAACGTCCTGACTTTC
TRBJ1-2 | TRBV5-1 | NA | NA | CASSGGDRLSNYGYTF | TGCGCCAGCAGCGGTGGGGACCGCTTATCTAACTATGGCTACACCTTC
TRBJ2-3 | TRBV6-1 | few | NA | CASSVGISTDTQYF | TGTGCCAGCAGTGTGGGGATTAGCACAGATACGCAGTATTTT
TRBJ2-2 | TRBV9 | NA | TRBD2 | CVSMGGKNTGELFF | TGTGTCAGCATGGGGGGGAAGAACACCGGGGAGCTGTTTTTT
TRBJ2-4 | TRBV7-8 | few | NA | CASSAPLTGRNIQYF | TGTGCCAGCAGCGCGCCCTTGACTGGGCGAAACATTCAGTACTTC
TRBJ2-1 | TRBV7-2 | NA | NA | CASSLRAASYNEQFF | TGTGCCAGCAGCTTAAGGGCGGCTTCCTACAATGAGCAGTTCTTC
TRBJ2-4 | TRBV20-1 | NA | NA | CSAARQGRSGIQYF | TGCAGTGCCGCTCGTCAAGGCCGGTCGGGCATTCAGTACTTC
TRBJ2-3 | TRBV7-9 | few | NA | CASSLVSGLFSTDTQYF | TGTGCCAGCAGTCTGGTCTCGGGACTCTTTAGCACAGATACGCAGTATTTT
TRBJ2-1 | TRBV6-1 | few | TRBD2 | CASPKGGGSGEGYNEQFF | TGTGCCTCCCCTAAAGGCGGGGGTAGCGGGGAAGGGTACAATGAGCAGTTCTTC
TRBJ2-1 | TRBV7-6 | NA | NA | CASSADHLNEQFF | TGTGCCAGCAGCGCCGACCACCTCAATGAGCAGTTCTTC
TRBJ2-5 | TRBV28 | few | NA | CASSLIRDNQETQYF | TGTGCCAGCAGCCTGATCCGGGACAATCAAGAGACCCAGTACTTC
TRBJ2-1 | TRBV4-2 | many | NA | CASSQGPLGQFF | TGTGCCAGCAGCCAAGGCCCCTTGGGGCAGTTCTTC
TRBJ2-7 | TRBV20-1 | NA | NA | CSALLLDLYEQYF | TGCAGTGCCCTCCTCCTCGACCTTTACGAGCAGTACTTC
TRBJ1-2 | TRBV4-1 | NA | NA | CASSQVIRVSNYGYTF | TGCGCCAGCAGCCAAGTGATACGGGTGTCCAACTATGGCTACACCTTC
TRBJ1-1 | TRBV20-1 | NA | TRBD1 | CSVRGAADTEAFF | TGCAGTGTCAGGGGGGCGGCCGACACTGAAGCTTTCTTT
TRBJ1-1 | TRBV29-1 | few | NA | CSARGSGRGTEAFF | TGCAGCGCCCGGGGCTCCGGCAGAGGCACTGAAGCTTTCTTT
TRBJ2-7 | TRBV24-1 | NA | NA | CANVARYYEQYF | TGTGCCAACGTCGCTCGGTACTACGAGCAGTACTTC
TRBJ1-2 | TRBV6-1 | NA | NA | CATHPGPTDRIYPGYTF | TGTGCCACCCATCCGGGACCGACCGACAGGATTTATCCTGGCTACACCTTC
TRBJ1-4 | TRBV20-1 | NA | NA | CSASAVGKLFF | TGCAGTGCTAGTGCAGTGGGGAAACTGTTTTTT
TRBJ2-6 | TRBV2 | once | TRBD1 | CASRMVQGAGANVLTF | TGTGCCAGCAGGATGGTTCAGGGGGCTGGGGCCAACGTCCTGACTTTC
TRBJ2-3 | TRBV12-3/TRBV12-4 | NA | TRBD1 | CASRGDRGSADTQYF | TGTGCCAGCAGAGGGGACAGGGGGAGTGCAGATACGCAGTATTTT
TRBJ2-7 | TRBV12-3/TRBV12-4 | many | NA | CASSTGGASYEQYF | TGTGCCAGCAGTACAGGGGGGGCCTCCTACGAGCAGTACTTC
TRBJ1-5 | TRBV28 | few | NA | CASSPQGRLSNQPQHF | TGTGCCAGCAGTCCACAGGGCCGACTTAGCAATCAGCCCCAGCATTTT
TRBJ2-2 | TRBV7-9 | NA | NA | CASSRQTGELFF | TGTGCCAGCAGCCGACAGACCGGGGAGCTGTTTTTT
TRBJ2-1 | TRBV7-9 | NA | TRBD2 | CASSSERAPGLVYNEQFF | TGTGCCAGCAGCTCAGAAAGAGCGCCGGGACTAGTCTACAATGAGCAGTTCTTC
TRBJ1-2 | TRBV20-1 | once | TRBD1 | CSARSPNRGGYGYTF | TGCAGTGCTAGATCTCCCAACAGGGGAGGATATGGCTACACCTTC
TRBJ2-7 | TRBV12-3/TRBV12-4 | NA | TRBD2 | CASRLAGPYEQYF | TGTGCCAGCAGATTAGCGGGGCCCTACGAGCAGTACTTC
TRBJ2-5 | TRBV18 | NA | NA | CASSPFRQQETQYF | TGTGCCAGCTCACCATTCAGGCAGCAAGAGACCCAGTACTTC
TRBJ2-6 | TRBV20-1 | NA | NA | CSARAGGIIISGANVLTF | TGCAGTGCTAGAGCCGGCGGAATAATTATCTCTGGGGCCAACGTCCTGACTTTC
TRBJ1-2 | TRBV6-1 | once | NA | CASRLGANYGYTF | TGTGCCAGCAGGCTGGGGGCTAACTATGGCTACACCTTC
TRBJ1-1 | TRBV12-3/TRBV12-4 | few | NA | CASRSSRRRTEAFF | TGTGCCAGCAGGTCCAGTCGGAGGCGCACTGAAGCTTTCTTT
TRBJ1-2 | TRBV12-5 | NA | TRBD1 | CASGSGGQGEGYTF | TGTGCTAGTGGTTCGGGAGGACAGGGGGAAGGCTACACCTTC
TRBJ2-7 | TRBV23-1 | NA | NA | CASSHQGREQYF | TGCGCCAGCAGTCACCAGGGGCGGGAGCAGTACTTC
TRBJ2-7 | TRBV7-2 | few | TRBD2 | CASSPRRRLAGPRDEQYF | TGTGCCAGCAGCCCTCGCCGGCGACTAGCGGGCCCTCGGGACGAGCAGTACTTC
TRBJ2-1 | TRBV28 | NA | TRBD1 | CASTSGTEASNEQFF | TGTGCCAGCACGTCCGGGACAGAAGCTTCCAATGAGCAGTTCTTC
TRBJ2-3 | TRBV3-1 | few | TRBD2 | CASSQALTSGGASTQYF | TGTGCCAGCAGCCAGGCTCTGACTAGCGGGGGGGCCTCTACGCAGTATTTT
TRBJ2-5 | TRBV7-2 | NA | TRBD1 | CASRRGTGCFEQYF | TGTGCCAGCAGACGAGGGACAGGGTGTTTTGAGCAGTACTTC
TRBJ2-5 | TRBV27 | NA | TRBD2 | CVSSTFPGGRETQYF | TGTGTCAGCAGCACATTCCCGGGAGGGCGGGAGACCCAGTACTTC
TRBJ1-2 | TRBV12-3/TRBV12-4 | NA | NA | CASSLNGPPYGYTF | TGTGCCAGCAGTTTAAATGGTCCCCCTTATGGCTACACCTTC
TRBJ2-1 | TRBV20-1 | few | NA | CSAEPYREYNEQFF | TGCAGTGCCGAGCCATACAGGGAATACAATGAGCAGTTCTTC
TRBJ1-2 | TRBV7-2 | NA | NA | CASSYNLEGTYGYTF | TGTGCCAGCAGCTACAATCTGGAGGGTACCTATGGCTACACCTTC
TRBJ1-1 | TRBV5-1 | few | NA | CASSLAEGNTEAFF | TGCGCCAGCAGCTTGGCCGAGGGGAACACTGAAGCTTTCTTT
TRBJ2-7 | TRBV15 | NA | TRBD1 | CATSRDNRDRGHEQYF | TGTGCCACCAGCAGAGATAATCGGGACAGGGGCCACGAGCAGTACTTC
TRBJ2-7 | TRBV27 | NA | TRBD2 | CASSLRTSGSPHEQYF | TGTGCCAGCAGTTTGAGGACTAGCGGGAGTCCGCACGAGCAGTACTTC
TRBJ2-7 | TRBV20-1 | NA | NA | CSTRVVSGYEQYF | TGCAGTACTAGAGTGGTATCAGGCTACGAGCAGTACTTC
TRBJ2-7 | TRBV6-2/TRBV6-3 | NA | TRBD2 | CASTRSAGGSYGQYF | TGTGCCAGCACCCGCTCGGCGGGGGGGAGCTACGGGCAGTACTTC